The clone carrying this T cell receptor (beta chain) showed up just once. Its antigen is currently unknown. This CDR3 is 12 amino acids long. V shed 5 bases and J shed 8 bases, with 12 bases lying between them. Germline CDR1 SGHTA, CDR2 FQGNSA. Cultured CD4+ T cell DNA underwent sequencing with the Oncomine TCR Beta short-read assay. Each CDR3 protein is one row after TCRdb ran MiXCR on the PCR reads. The sample holds about 14,000 distinct CDR3 sequences, about 50% seen once. This entry belongs to a study of vaccination and CD4 T cells after COVID-19. For the study at large: Each participant was administered two doses of a vaccine, which was either BNT162b2 or mRNA-1273. Stimulation used overlapping spike peptides from SARS-CoV-2, HCoV-NL63, HCoV-OC43 and HCoV-229E.

Broader study findings: Counts of SARS-CoV-2-reactive clonotypes had a median that went from about 20 to 38, a nonsignificant change.

Documented treatment: roughly 10-day PBMC culture with coronavirus spike peptide pools or control peptides (ViraFEST assay). Peptide-pool expansion of antigen-specific T cells preceded TCR sequencing in ViraFEST. Sequenced input: CD4+ T cells from blood, cultured in vitro. The sequence was collected from a human donor who had recovered from COVID-19. The rearrangement links TRBV7-2 to TRBJ1-1; TRBD1 is a possible D gene (5 bases). This CDR3 is CASSRDWTEAFF. As DNA, the CDR3 is TGTGCCAGCAGCCGGGACTGGACAGAAGCTTTCTTT.